The sequence of this TCR beta chain was determined in a study of response to subunit inactivated influenza vaccine (dated by TCRdb to 2016 to 2019). Broadly, across the study: Deep quantitative T cell receptor repertoire profiling was used in the study to track responses to a trivalent subunit inactivated influenza vaccine. General conclusions and limits of the study: The authors proposed that each seasonal influenza vaccination may bring in only a limited number of new T cells.

This clonotype was seen only a few times. The target of this receptor is not known. A much larger clone sits a single nucleotide away, making a read error possible. Receptor amplification or capture employed RT-PCR. TCRdb records Illumina HiSeq 2500 as the sequencer. TCRdb reprocessed the public reads (quality trimming at Q25 with fastp, clone calling with MiXCR) and kept in-frame beta chains. Each CDR3 protein appears once, grouped with its most common genes and DNA. This sample is represented by roughly 500,000 distinct CDR3 sequences; approximately 24% of them were singletons. The ten largest clones capture roughly 2.8% of the sample. The same sample was also used in a study of T cells expressing NK-cell markers. Looking at the second paper: TCR beta cDNA libraries were prepared using 5'RACE template switching, which introduced a universal primer site and unique molecular identifiers. TCR beta-chain repertoires were profiled in sorted CD3+CD56+NKG2C+, CD3+CD56+NKG2C- and CD3+CD56-NKG2C+ T-cell subsets from several donors. Of the eight sequenced donors, seven were found to be HCMV-seropositive and one was found to be HCMV-seronegative. To restrict sorting to alphabetaTCR-expressing T cells, an anti-gammadeltaTCR antibody was added in several experiments. In six donors, the dominant CD3+CD56+NKG2C+ clonotypes ranked among the top 10 CD8+ clonotypes, making up roughly 1.0-8% of CD8+ T cells. Those dominant clonotypes were again the most abundant among CD3+CD56-NKG2C+ cells in a handful of donors, at roughly 25-65%. Whether the expanded NKG2C-expressing T cell clones were specific for HCMV antigens remained unclear. Randomly selected healthy volunteers, three men and five women, were used as the eight sequenced donors. HCMV serostatus was determined by detecting HCMV-specific IgG in serum with a commercial ELISA kit. Ficoll density gradient centrifugation was used to isolate peripheral blood mononuclear cells from blood. Using Miltenyi isolation kits, CD4+ and CD8+ T cells were isolated from PBMC through magnetic immunoseparation. cDNA synthesis was primed from the TCR beta constant segment and was followed by two successive PCR amplification steps. Libraries were sequenced as 2 x 150 bp reads on Illumina HiSeq 2000/2500, MiSeq or NextSeq. MIGEC was used to demultiplex reads and group reads by UMI, and MiTCR was used to assemble and quantify clonotypes. To exclude erroneous sequences, any TCR cDNA sequence not supported by at least two reads was discarded. The tcR package was used for downstream repertoire analysis, and clonotypes were matched between fractions using CDR3 nucleotide sequence together with V segment. VDJmatch was used to annotate antigen specificity against VDJdb, with one amino acid substitution allowed in CDR3.

The TCR sequence derives from a man aged 50 to 59 who received an inactivated influenza vaccine. Donor details come from another sample of the same person, matched by shared clones. Sequencing used CD4+ T cells sorted from PBMCs, obtained 11 to 12 days after vaccination.

Read as DNA, the sequence is TGCTGTGCTAGAGACCCCCCGGGGGCACCAACTAATGAAAAACTGTTTTTT. It translates to CCARDPPGAPTNEKLFF. The receptor chain draws on TRBV20-1 and TRBJ1-4, with a weak D call of TRBD1 (6 bases match). CDR1 and CDR2 are drawn from the germline V gene (reference sequence): DFQATT, SNEGSKA. The CDR3 numbers 17 residues from cysteine through phenylalanine. Solely the CDR3 DNA is kept, with 51 bases framed from the first base.